The sequence of this TCR beta chain was determined in a study of CD8 T cells in Susac syndrome. The authors sequenced TCR beta from blood CD8+ and CD4+ T cells. Controls were healthy donors chosen to match patients in age and sex. General observations from the study: The study's TCR sequencing and HLA analysis drew on a certain number of individuals. That number was acknowledged as relatively small.

Comments on this clonotype: The antigen is not known.

This CDR3 spans 14 amino acids. The V gene's germline CDR1 is SGHNT and CDR2 YYREEE (reference sequence). V was cut by 0 bases and J by 4 bases, with 10 bases left in between. The RNA input was roughly 0.45 to 1 ug, and it was reverse transcribed with random hexamers. One entry per CDR3 protein, called by TCRdb with MiXCR from the immunoSEQ multiplex PCR reads. The data show about 130,000 distinct CDR3 sequences, with roughly 96% seen just once and roughly 0.13% held by the top ten. This TCR was sampled from a human donor in good health. Sequencing was carried out using CD4+ T cells from PBMCs. The chain recombines TRBV5-4 with TRBJ1-2, with unresolved D. In DNA form, the CDR3 reads TGTGCCAGCAGCTTGGCGGGGAGCCGCTATGGCTACACCTTC. Translated: CASSLAGSRYGYTF.